What follows are 5 T cell receptor beta chains derived from one specimen sequenced in a study of blood T cell repertoires in COVID-19. The repertoire was sequenced with immunoSEQ multiplex PCR; TCRdb's copy has only in-frame clones and lacks some. The data contain more than 80,000 clones, approximately 80% of them singletons. The sample taken for sequencing was peripheral blood. The receptor set was obtained from a woman aged 60-75 years with acute or convalescent COVID-19.

J is TRBJ1-1 and V is TRBV6-5; D is possibly TRBD1 (5 bases). Between the trimmed V and J ends, which lost 5 bases and 0 bases, there was a span of 7 bases. The CDR3 is made up of 13 amino acids. CDR1 is MNHEY, CDR2 SVGAGI, per germline. The chain's CDR3 is CASSRQLNTEAFF. The CDR3 DNA sequence: TGTGCCAGCAGTAGACAGCTGAACACTGAAGCTTTCTTT.

In this sample, this clone turned up many times. The V gene is TRBV6-1, the J gene TRBJ1-1; the match to TRBD1 covers 8 bases. CDR3 length: 17 amino acids. Germline assignment: CDR1 MNHNS and CDR2 SASEGT. V lost 2 bases and J lost 5; bases outside the gene matches: 13. DNA for the CDR3: TGTGCCAGCAGTGAATGGGCAGGGGGCGCGGGGAGGACTGAAGCTTTCTTT. It encodes CASSEWAGGAGRTEAFF.

The chain is built from TRBV4-2 and TRBJ1-4, with D hard to call. This CDR3 contains 16 residues. Germline CDR1 is LGHNA and CDR2 is YNFKEQ. Trimming took off 0 bases at V and 3 bases at J, with 11 bases between the two ends. This CDR3 is CASSQDLAVANEKLFF. CDR3 DNA sequence: TGTGCCAGCAGCCAAGATTTGGCAGTCGCTAATGAAAAACTGTTTTTT.

J is TRBJ2-7 and V is TRBV27, with D possibly matching TRBD2 (5 bases). Germline V gives CDR1 MNHEY, CDR2 SMNVEV (reference sequence). V was shortened by 5 bases and J by 1 base, with 12 bases between the two germline ends. This CDR3 spans 14 amino acids. The CDR3 protein is CASSRAANSYEQYF. The CDR3 region has the DNA TGTGCCAGCAGTCGAGCGGCAAATTCCTACGAGCAGTACTTC.

The chain links TRBV3-1 (or the pseudogene TRBV3-2) to TRBJ1-6; D possibly corresponds to TRBD1 (6 bases). V was pared by 4 bases and J by 1 base, with 14 bases between. The CDR3 length is 17 residues. Germline V lookup: CDR1 LGHDT, CDR2 YNNKEL (reference sequence). CDR3 amino acids: CASSLRQAASYNSPLHF. The CDR3 DNA reads TGTGCCAGCAGCCTTAGACAGGCGGCGTCCTATAATTCACCCCTCCACTTT.